A single sample gave rise to the 30 T cell receptor beta chains below, sequenced in a study of blood T cell repertoires in COVID-19. Libraries were prepared by immunoSEQ multiplex PCR; TCRdb keeps only in-frame clonotypes and omits some of them. The table records 340,000 or so clones, 80% to 90% of them present only once. Material: peripheral blood. These receptors were obtained from a man aged 45-60 years with active or convalescent COVID-19.

V usage is TRBV7-6 and J usage is TRBJ1-4; D remains unclear. CDR1 and CDR2 (germline): SGHVS, FNYEAQ. V was clipped by 3 bases and J by 14 bases, with 16 bases between them. The CDR3 runs to 13 residues. The CDR3 loop reads CASSFGLNRMLFF. The CDR3 DNA reads TGTGCCAGCAGCTTCGGACTCAACCGCATGCTGTTTTTT.

The chain employs TRBV28 and TRBJ2-1; 7 positions agree with TRBD1. Germline CDR1 reads MDHEN; CDR2 reads SYDVKM. CDR3 length: 16 residues. With 2 bases clipped from V and 8 bases from J, the junction kept 12 bases outside the gene matches. The CDR3 spells CASSLVQGQYKDEQFF. The CDR3, as DNA: TGTGCCAGCAGTTTAGTTCAGGGACAGTATAAGGATGAGCAGTTCTTC.

This clone appeared a single time. The chain combines TRBV5-6 with TRBJ2-3; TRBD1 agrees at 7 bases. Germline trimming cut 7 bases from V and 6 bases from J; bases unmatched to any gene: 11. This CDR3 comprises 14 residues. Germline V gives CDR1 SGHDT, CDR2 YYEEEE. CDR3 nucleotide sequence: TGTGCCAGCGCTAGGGGGCTCTACGGGGATACGCAGTATTTT. Translating it yields CASARGLYGDTQYF.

The V and J genes are TRBV28 and TRBJ1-2; 8 positions match TRBD1. Germline CDR1 reads MDHEN; CDR2 reads SYDVKM. This CDR3 has 13 residues. V lost 7 bases to trimming and J lost 8 bases; unmatched junction nucleotides: 9. CDR3 amino acids: CASTTQGAKGYTF. Here the CDR3 DNA reads TGTGCCAGCACCACCCAGGGGGCGAAGGGCTACACCTTC.

The rearrangement links TRBV6-5 to TRBJ1-1; D gene unclear. The V end lost 8 bases, the J end lost 5 bases, and 18 bases lay between the germline ends. CDR1 and CDR2 from the germline V gene are MNHEY and SVGAGI. This CDR3 region has 14 residues. The CDR3 DNA reads TGTGCCAGCCGAAAGGACTCCTGGGGAACTGAAGCTTTCTTT. Its protein is CASRKDSWGTEAFF.

This chain links TRBV6-6 with TRBJ1-2; D is perhaps TRBD1 (6 bases). Trimming shortened V by 6 bases and J by 4 bases, and 15 bases separated the two germline ends. The CDR3 is made up of 14 amino acids. Germline lookup yields CDR1 MNHNY and CDR2 SVGAGI (reference sequence). CDR3 sequence: CASRDSAKSYGYTF. CDR3 in DNA: TGTGCCAGCAGGGACAGCGCCAAATCCTATGGCTACACCTTC.

The chain joins TRBV7-3 to TRBJ2-2, with D possibly being TRBD1 (6 bases). Trimming pared 1 base from V and 4 bases from J, leaving 10 bases between. This CDR3 is built from 15 residues. Germline CDR1 is SGHTA and CDR2 is FQGTGA. The CDR3 here is CASSLMGAGTGELFF. The CDR3 DNA reads TGTGCCAGCAGCTTAATGGGGGCGGGCACCGGGGAGCTGTTTTTT.

The V and J genes are TRBV4-1 and TRBJ2-7; no firm D call. V lost 0 bases and J lost 3, with 15 bases in between. CDR1 is MGHRA and CDR2 is YSYEKL in the germline V gene. The CDR3 sequence is 16 residues long. This chain's CDR3 is CASSQESTRLSYEQYF. CDR3 DNA sequence: TGCGCCAGCAGCCAAGAATCAACCCGACTGAGCTACGAGCAGTACTTC.

This clone showed up just once. The rearrangement links TRBV2 to TRBJ1-3; the D is unclear. Trimming removed 2 bases at V and 4 bases at J, with 21 bases between. Germline V gene lookup returns CDR1 SNHLY and CDR2 FYNNEI. The length of the CDR3 is 18 residues. The CDR3 coding sequence is TGTGCCAGCAGTGAAAGATGGGGAGGGTACAGTCCGGGAAACACCATATATTTT. This sequence encodes CASSERWGGYSPGNTIYF.

The rearrangement uses TRBV5-6 and TRBJ1-5; 8 bases match TRBD1. Germline CDR1 is SGHDT and CDR2 is YYEEEE. The CDR3 is 14 residues long. The trim removed 4 bases at V and 3 bases at J, leaving 3 bases unmatched. The CDR3 region is CASSRTGFNQPQHF. The DNA for the CDR3 is TGTGCCAGCAGCCGGACAGGGTTCAATCAGCCCCAGCATTTT.

The chain links TRBV11-2 to TRBJ2-3; TRBD2 agrees at 10 bases. CDR1 is SGHAT, CDR2 FQNNGV, per germline. The CDR3 runs 16 residues. V dropped 4 bases and J dropped 2; count of bases not matched to a gene: 6. CDR3 sequence: CASSSDSGRYTDTQYF. The CDR3 region has the DNA TGTGCCAGCAGCTCAGATAGCGGGAGGTACACAGATACGCAGTATTTT.

This clone was observed once. This rearrangement joins TRBV5-1 to TRBJ2-2; D is unresolved. V lost 4 bases, J lost 4 bases, and 8 bases lay in between. This CDR3 is 13 amino acids long. CDR1 is SGHRS and CDR2 is YFSETQ in the germline V gene. CDR3 sequence: CASSRQGTGELFF. The CDR3 DNA is TGCGCCAGCAGCCGACAAGGCACCGGGGAGCTGTTTTTT.

The rearrangement uses TRBV23-1 and TRBJ1-5, with D possibly TRBD1 on 6 matching bases. TRBV23-1 counts as an open reading frame of uncertain function. Trimming shortened V by 2 bases and J by 4 bases, and 12 bases separated the two germline ends. The CDR3 is 15 amino acids. CDR3 coding DNA: TGCGCCAGCAGTCAAACGGACAGCTTTAATCAGCCCCAGCATTTT. Its translation is CASSQTDSFNQPQHF.

This chain links TRBV7-3 with TRBJ2-7, with 8 bases identical to TRBD1. After removal of 5 bases from V and 3 bases from J, the junction contained 9 bases not matched to a gene. CDR3 size: 15 residues. In germline, CDR1 is SGHTA, CDR2 FQGTGA. The CDR3 DNA reads as TGTGCCAGCAGCGAAGCCGGGACAGGAGTCTACGAGCAGTACTTC. This codes for CASSEAGTGVYEQYF.

The V gene is TRBV24-1, the J gene TRBJ1-4; 9 bases are a match to TRBD1. J lost 6 bases, V lost 3 bases, and 10 bases had no gene match. The CDR3 covers 17 residues. The germline V gene has CDR1 KGHDR and CDR2 SFDVKD. The CDR3 sequence is CATSDVPGQGRDEKLFF. CDR3 nucleotides: TGTGCCACCAGTGATGTCCCGGGACAGGGAAGGGATGAAAAACTGTTTTTT.

This clone was observed a handful of times. This rearrangement joins TRBV2 to TRBJ1-4; D ambiguous. This CDR3 is 13 amino acids long. Germline assignment: CDR1 SNHLY and CDR2 FYNNEI. V lost 6 bases and J lost 4, with 9 bases in between. This CDR3 is CASSQDYNEKLFF. The DNA of the CDR3 is TGTGCCAGCAGCCAGGACTATAATGAAAAACTGTTTTTT.

The chain has TRBV2 and TRBJ2-5, with D perhaps TRBD2 (6 bases). CDR1 and CDR2 (germline): SNHLY, FYNNEI. Trimming took off 4 bases at V and 4 bases at J, with 16 bases between the two ends. The CDR3 loop spans 15 amino acids. CDR3 sequence reads: CASSALAVPGETQYF. DNA for the CDR3: TGTGCCAGCAGTGCCTTAGCGGTCCCTGGAGAGACCCAGTACTTC.

V is TRBV7-9 and J is TRBJ2-7; 8 nucleotides match TRBD2. Trimming cost V 5 bases and J 2 bases; bases outside gene matches: 11. CDR1 SEHNR and CDR2 FQNEAQ come from the germline V gene (reference sequence). The CDR3 is 16 amino acids. This CDR3 is CASSRWRGARPYEQYF. CDR3 nucleotides: TGTGCCAGCAGCCGCTGGCGGGGGGCGCGTCCCTACGAGCAGTACTTC.

The rearrangement uses TRBV24-1 and TRBJ2-5; D gene ambiguous. In germline, CDR1 is KGHDR, CDR2 SFDVKD. Trimming left V 3 bases short and J 1 base short, with 8 bases between. The CDR3 sequence is 14 residues long. The CDR3 nucleotides are TGTGCCACCAGTGATCGGCTAGTCCAAGAGACCCAGTACTTC. This translates into CATSDRLVQETQYF.

The chain has TRBV19 and TRBJ1-1, with D unresolved. This CDR3 comprises 15 residues. The germline V gene encodes CDR1 LNHDA and CDR2 SQIVND (reference sequence). The V end was cut by 3 bases, the J end by 1 base, with 12 bases between. This CDR3 is CASSIGWQANTEAFF. Here the CDR3 DNA reads TGTGCCAGTAGTATTGGGTGGCAGGCGAACACTGAAGCTTTCTTT.

V usage is TRBV2 and J usage is TRBJ2-2, with a weak D call TRBD1 (5 bases). CDR1 and CDR2 (germline): SNHLY, FYNNEI. The CDR3 has 16 residues. Trimming removed 5 bases at V and 0 bases at J, with 13 bases between. The CDR3 reads CASSPQGITNTGELFF. For the CDR3, the DNA is TGTGCCAGCAGTCCCCAGGGAATCACGAACACCGGGGAGCTGTTTTTT. The whole variable domain, remainder taken from reference TRBV2 and TRBJ2-2, is EPEVTQTPSHQVTQMGQEVILRCVPISNHLYFYWYRQILGQKVEFLVSFYNNEISEKSEIFDDQFSVERPDGSNFTLKIRSTKLEDSAMYFCASSPQGITNTGELFFGEGSRLTVL.

The V and J genes are TRBV19 and TRBJ2-5; 9 nucleotides match TRBD1. The CDR3 totals 14 residues. The V and J ends lost 4 bases and 5 bases, in that order; junction bases with no gene match: 5. The germline V gene encodes CDR1 LNHDA and CDR2 SQIVND (reference sequence). The DNA for the CDR3 is TGTGCCAGTAGTAGGGACAGGGCGGTGGAGACCCAGTACTTC. Amino acids: CASSRDRAVETQYF.

The chain has TRBV28 and TRBJ2-7; 9 bases map to TRBD2. V trimming: 3 bases; J trimming: 0 bases; junction bases outside the gene matches: 3. Germline V gene data show CDR1 as MDHEN and CDR2 as SYDVKM. The CDR3 sequence is 15 residues long. DNA of the CDR3: TGTGCCAGCAGTTTCCTGACTAGCGGCTCCTACGAGCAGTACTTC. Its translation is CASSFLTSGSYEQYF.

The CDR3 reads CASGLGGGLGELFF. The CDR3 nucleotides are TGTGCCAGCGGCCTAGGGGGGGGCCTCGGGGAGCTGTTTTTT. The chain employs TRBV28 and TRBJ2-2; tentative D call: TRBD2 (7 bases). V was pared by 8 bases and J by 7 bases, with 17 bases between. Germline loops: CDR1 MDHEN, CDR2 SYDVKM. This CDR3 has 14 residues.

The rearrangement uses TRBV19 and TRBJ1-5, with D possibly TRBD1 on 5 matching bases. V gave up 6 bases and J gave up 7 bases, with 13 bases separating them. Germline V gene sequence: CDR1 LNHDA, CDR2 SQIVND (reference sequence). The CDR3 loop spans 13 amino acids. CDR3 loop: CASSPGLEQPQHF. The DNA of the CDR3 is TGTGCCAGTAGCCCAGGGTTGGAGCAGCCCCAGCATTTT.

This sequence joins TRBV5-1 and TRBJ2-2, with TRBD2 as a possible D gene (5 bases). V was cut by 4 bases and J by 0 bases, with 13 bases left in between. The CDR3 sequence is 16 residues long. Germline V gene lookup returns CDR1 SGHRS and CDR2 YFSETQ. The CDR3 region is CASSPSTGTNTGELFF. CDR3 in DNA: TGCGCCAGCAGCCCCTCCACGGGAACGAACACCGGGGAGCTGTTTTTT.

The CDR3 DNA reads as TGTGCCAGCAGTTATGGGACTCCCAATGAGCAGTTCTTC. Translated: CASSYGTPNEQFF. The rearrangement joins TRBV5-6 to TRBJ2-1, with a possible D match to TRBD2 (6 bases). This CDR3 comprises 13 residues. Trimming took 5 bases from V and 6 from J, leaving 12 bases between them. CDR1 and CDR2 (germline): SGHDT, YYEEEE.

J is TRBJ1-1 and V is TRBV7-2; TRBD1 aligns across 8 bases. Germline CDR1 and CDR2: SGHTA and FQGNSA. This CDR3 has 14 residues. V gave up 2 bases and J gave up 7 bases; unmatched junction bases: 6. The CDR3 here is CASSLKAGGSEAFF. The CDR3 DNA reads as TGTGCCAGCAGCTTAAAGGCAGGGGGCAGTGAAGCTTTCTTT. Variable domain in full (rest from reference TRBV7-2 and TRBJ1-1): GAGVSQSPSNKVTEKGKDVELRCDPISGHTALYWYRQSLGQGLEFLIYFQGNSAPDKSGLPSDRFSAERTGGSVSTLTIQRTQQEDSAVYLCASSLKAGGSEAFFGQGTRLTVV.

The gene calls are TRBV9 and TRBJ1-2; D remains unclear. This CDR3 region has 13 residues. V dropped 0 bases and J dropped 7 bases, with 10 bases sitting between them. CDR1 and CDR2 (germline): SGDLS, YYNGEE. Written as DNA, the CDR3 is TGTGCCAGCAGCGTAGAGTCCACTGGTGGCTACACCTTC. Translation: CASSVESTGGYTF.

The DNA of the CDR3 is TGTGCCAGCTCACAACAGAACACCGGGACAGGGGCTGAAAAACTGTTTTTT. Translating it yields CASSQQNTGTGAEKLFF. The chain has TRBV18 and TRBJ1-4; 10 bases agree with TRBD1. The V gene's germline CDR1 is KGHSH and CDR2 LQKENI. V dropped 4 bases and J dropped 7; count of bases not matched to a gene: 12. This CDR3 comprises 17 residues. The variable domain in full, with the rest retrieved from reference TRBV18 and TRBJ1-4, is NAGVMQNPRHLVRRRGQEARLRCSPMKGHSHVYWYRQLPEEGLKFMVYLQKENIIDESGMPKERFSAEFPKEGPSILRIQQVVRGDSAAYFCASSQQNTGTGAEKLFFGSGTQLSVL.